This entry lists 29 T cell receptor beta chains sequenced from one sample in a study of T-cell memory formation after mild COVID-19. TCRdb recomputed calls from the 5' RACE reads with MiXCR, one row per CDR3 protein. The repertoire holds some 57,000 distinct CDR3 sequences, with 9% to 15% as singletons. Sequencing input: PBMCs or a T cell subset sorted from them (not recorded which). These receptors all stem from a man aged 18 to 29 who had mild COVID-19 (a few samples of this study predate the infection). Cell type and time point are not known.

This clonotype was seen only a few times. The chain links TRBV5-1 to TRBJ2-5; D unclear. The CDR3 runs 13 residues. Germline V gives CDR1 SGHRS, CDR2 YFSETQ. The V end was cut by 2 bases, the J end by 1 base, with 6 bases between. The CDR3: CASSLPGQETQYF. The CDR3 DNA is TGCGCCAGCAGCTTACCCGGCCAAGAGACCCAGTACTTC.

As regards this clonotype: A much larger clone differs by one base, so this may be a read error. The chain links TRBV12-3 or TRBV12-4 to TRBJ2-3; D remains ambiguous. The CDR3 contains 14 residues. CDR3 nucleotide sequence: TGTTCCAGCAGTTTAGAAGGGCAACTGGGTACGCAGTATTTT. Amino acid sequence: CSSSLEGQLGTQYF.

This clonotype was seen a handful of times. V and J are TRBV7-3 and TRBJ2-1; D is perhaps TRBD2 (5 bases). Trimming left V 1 base short and J 6 bases short, with 7 bases between. Germline CDR1 and CDR2: SGHTA and FQGTGA. The CDR3 is 13 amino acids. DNA for the CDR3: TGTGCCAGCAGCTTAATCGAGGGCAATGAGCAGTTCTTC. Its protein is CASSLIEGNEQFF.

V is TRBV11-2 and J is TRBJ2-4, with D hard to call. The CDR3 extends over 14 amino acids. The germline V gene has CDR1 SGHAT and CDR2 FQNNGV. V lost 1 base and J lost 6, with 10 bases in between. The CDR3, as DNA: TGTGCCAGCAGCTTAGGGCGGCGGACAAACATTCAGTACTTC. Translation: CASSLGRRTNIQYF.

This clonotype was picked up a small number of times. CDR3 nucleotides: TGTGCCAGCAGCTCTCCCCCCGGGACCTTCACAGATACGCAGTATTTT. Translating gives CASSSPPGTFTDTQYF. The V and J genes are TRBV7-2 and TRBJ2-3; perhaps D is TRBD1 or TRBD2 (5 bases each). The germline gives CDR1 SGHTA, CDR2 FQGNSA. V gave up 4 bases and J gave up 2 bases, with 16 bases separating them. The CDR3 length is 16 residues.

The chain employs TRBV4-3 and TRBJ2-5; D is possibly TRBD1 or TRBD2 (5 bases each). Germline CDR1 and CDR2: LGHNA and YSLEER. This CDR3 spans 13 amino acids. The V gene lost 4 bases and the J gene lost 5 bases, with 11 bases spanning the gap. CDR3 sequence: CASSLGRQETQYF. DNA for the CDR3: TGCGCCAGCAGCCTGGGACGGCAGGAGACCCAGTACTTC.

This clonotype is a singleton in its sample. CDR3 protein: CASSLFSNQPQHF. CDR3 bases: TGTGCCAGCAGTTTGTTTAGCAATCAGCCCCAGCATTTT. This chain links TRBV12-3 or TRBV12-4 with TRBJ1-5; no clear D. The CDR3 is 13 residues long. V lost 3 bases and J 0 bases, leaving 3 bases between the germline ends.

The genes are TRBV6-2 or TRBV6-3 and TRBJ1-2; tentatively, D is TRBD1 (6 bases). The CDR3 runs to 16 residues. The V end lost 5 bases, the J end lost 4 bases, and 20 bases lay between the germline ends. Germline CDR1 and CDR2: MNHEY and SVGEGT. CDR3 in amino acids: CASSLETGLPVYGYTF. The CDR3 coding sequence is TGTGCCAGCAGTCTAGAGACAGGCCTCCCCGTCTATGGCTACACCTTC.

This rearrangement joins TRBV20-1 to TRBJ2-3; TRBD2 agrees at 8 bases. CDR3 length equals 13 residues. The germline V gene encodes CDR1 DFQATT and CDR2 SNEGSKA (reference sequence). The V and J ends lost 5 bases and 4 bases, in that order; junction bases with no gene match: 5. CDR3 residues: CSAEGGGPDTQYF. CDR3 DNA: TGCAGTGCTGAGGGCGGGGGGCCAGATACGCAGTATTTT.

This clonotype has only a few counts. The rearrangement links TRBV7-8 to TRBJ2-7, with 9 bases matching TRBD2. The CDR3 contains 16 residues. The germline V gene has CDR1 SGHVS and CDR2 FQNEAQ. V was pared by 5 bases and J by 5 bases, with 13 bases of the junction left unmatched. The CDR3 is CASSRMGAGGIHEQYF. CDR3 in DNA: TGTGCCAGCAGCCGGATGGGGGCGGGGGGGATCCACGAGCAGTACTTC.

The rearrangement links TRBV2 to TRBJ2-3, with 9 bases matching TRBD1. The CDR3 loop spans 13 amino acids. Per germline, CDR1 SNHLY and CDR2 FYNNEI. Trimming cost V 7 bases and J 3 bases; bases outside gene matches: 2. The CDR3 DNA follows: TGTGCCAGCAACGGACAGGGGACAGATACGCAGTATTTT. Translating gives CASNGQGTDTQYF. Based on the CDR3 plus reference TRBV2 and TRBJ2-3, the full variable domain is EPEVTQTPSHQVTQMGQEVILRCVPISNHLYFYWYRQILGQKVEFLVSFYNNEISEKSEIFDDQFSVERPDGSNFTLKIRSTKLEDSAMYFCASNGQGTDTQYFGPGTRLTVL.

This sequence joins TRBV18 and TRBJ2-7; 7 bases match TRBD1. This CDR3 region has 13 residues. Germline-derived CDR1 and CDR2 are KGHSH and LQKENI. The ends lost 6 bases at V and 2 bases at J; junction bases unmatched: 4. The CDR3 here is CASSSGTAYEQYV. CDR3 bases: TGTGCCAGCTCGTCCGGGACAGCCTACGAGCAGTACGTC.

Comments on this clonotype: It may be a read error: a sequence one base away is much more abundant. The chain couples TRBV5-1 to TRBJ2-3; 8 positions agree with TRBD1. J gave up 7 bases and V 4 bases, and 11 bases lay outside the gene matches. The germline V gene has CDR1 SGHRS and CDR2 YFSETQ. The CDR3 consists of 15 residues. CDR3 amino acids: CASSTTQGAPNTQYF. The CDR3 DNA sequence: TGCGCCAGCAGCACGACGCAGGGGGCGCCGAATACGCAGTATTTT.

This clonotype turned up a few times. The rearrangement links TRBV9 to TRBJ1-3, with no clear D. V was trimmed by 0 bases and J by 8 bases, leaving 12 bases between them. Per the germline V gene, CDR1 is SGDLS and CDR2 is YYNGEE. CDR3 size: 14 residues. The CDR3 DNA reads as TGTGCCAGCAGCGTAGATGACCGCCGGGACACCATATATTTT. It specifies CASSVDDRRDTIYF. Drawing the rest from reference TRBV9 and TRBJ1-3, the complete variable domain is DSGVTQTPKHLITATGQRVTLRCSPRSGDLSVYWYQQSLDQGLQFLIQYYNGEERAKGNILERFSAQQFPDLHSELNLSSLELGDSALYFCASSVDDRRDTIYFGEGSWLTVV.

There are a few counts of this clonotype. The rearrangement links TRBV9 to TRBJ2-1; 9 nucleotides match TRBD2. Germline lookup yields CDR1 SGDLS and CDR2 YYNGEE. The CDR3 extends over 15 amino acids. Trimming cost V 0 bases and J 5 bases; bases outside gene matches: 3. The DNA for the CDR3 is TGTGCCAGCAGCGTAGGTAGCGGGGGCGACAATGAGCAGTTCTTC. Residues: CASSVGSGGDNEQFF.

This clonotype was seen many times. The V call is TRBV30, the J call TRBJ2-6; the D is unclear. Trimming stripped 1 base from V and 0 bases from J, with 13 bases between. Germline-derived CDR1 and CDR2 are GTSNPN and SVGIG (reference sequence). The CDR3 runs 17 residues. The CDR3 coding sequence is TGTGCCTGGAGTGAGTCCTTAATTACCTCTGGGGCCAACGTCCTGACTTTC. Translating it yields CAWSESLITSGANVLTF.

The table lists this clonotype with many counts. V and J are TRBV6-6 and TRBJ2-7, with 14 bases lining up with TRBD2. This CDR3 comprises 17 residues. J was trimmed by 2 bases and V by 5 bases; bases with no gene match: 8. Per germline, CDR1 MNHNY and CDR2 SVGAGI (reference sequence). The CDR3 DNA follows: TGTGCCAGCAGTGCCCTGACTAGCGGGGGGGCCCCCTACGAGCAGTACTTC. Protein product: CASSALTSGGAPYEQYF.

Many counts were recorded for this clonotype. The V call is TRBV9, the J call TRBJ2-5, with D perhaps being TRBD1 or TRBD2 (6 bases each). The V end was cut by 0 bases, the J end by 1 base, with 10 bases between. The germline CDR1 and CDR2 sequences are SGDLS and YYNGEE. The CDR3 spans 15 residues. The chain's CDR3 is CASSVAGGLQETQYF. In DNA, the CDR3 is TGTGCCAGCAGCGTAGCCGGGGGCCTCCAAGAGACCCAGTACTTC.

There are many counts of this clonotype. The genes are TRBV5-6 and TRBJ2-7; 8 nucleotides align to TRBD1. The length of the CDR3 is 13 residues. Germline-derived CDR1 and CDR2 are SGHDT and YYEEEE. J lost 6 bases, V lost 6 bases, and 8 bases had no gene match. Written as DNA, the CDR3 is TGTGCCAGCAATCGAAACAGGGGGAGCGAGCAGTACGTC. Its translation: CASNRNRGSEQYV.

CDR3 DNA sequence: TGCAGTGCTTGCAGGGTGGGCGAGCAGTTCTTC. Translated, it gives CSACRVGEQFF. V gene TRBV20-1 combines with J gene TRBJ2-1; the D gene is possibly TRBD1 (5 bases). This CDR3 is built from 11 residues. Germline V gene sequence: CDR1 DFQATT, CDR2 SNEGSKA (reference sequence). Trimming stripped 5 bases from V and 10 bases from J, with 12 bases between.

This clonotype showed up many times. CDR3 nucleotides: TGCGCCAGCAGCTTGGCCGGTGGAGTCCGAGAGACCCAGTACTTC. As protein: CASSLAGGVRETQYF. The chain joins TRBV5-1 to TRBJ2-5; no firm D call. From germline, CDR1 is SGHRS and CDR2 YFSETQ. V was pared by 0 bases and J by 4 bases, with 13 bases between. The CDR3 is 15 residues long.

In its sample, this clonotype was seen a few times. V is TRBV9 and J is TRBJ1-6, with D possibly being TRBD1 (6 bases). Looked up from germline, CDR1 is SGDLS and CDR2 is YYNGEE. This CDR3 contains 14 residues. Trimming shortened V by 4 bases and J by 10 bases, and 15 bases separated the two germline ends. The CDR3 DNA reads TGTGCCAGCAGCCCTTGGGGGGCAGGATCACCCCTCCACTTT. Its protein is CASSPWGAGSPLHF.

The chain is built from TRBV5-8 and TRBJ2-3; TRBD2 matches 8 bases. Germline V gene lookup returns CDR1 SGHTS and CDR2 YDEGEE. The CDR3 length is 17 residues. The trim removed 3 bases at V and 1 base at J, leaving 10 bases unmatched. The CDR3 bases are TGTGCCAGCAGCTCCTCGGGAGGGCCCGAACGCACAGATACGCAGTATTTT. This encodes CASSSSGGPERTDTQYF.

This clonotype has at least ten counts. J is TRBJ2-7 and V is TRBV7-9; D may be TRBD1 (5 bases). V lost 5 bases to trimming and J lost 4 bases, with 9 bases between them. Germline CDR1 reads SEHNR; CDR2 reads FQNEAQ (reference sequence). This CDR3 has 12 amino acids. As DNA, the CDR3 is TGTGCCAGCAGCCCCAGGGATTACGAGCAGTACTTC. Translating gives CASSPRDYEQYF.

This clonotype was seen at least ten times. The chain recombines TRBV7-9 with TRBJ2-3, with TRBD2 matching over 11 bases. CDR3 length equals 14 residues. Germline V gene lookup returns CDR1 SEHNR and CDR2 FQNEAQ (reference sequence). Trimming at V came to 10 bases and at J to 6 bases, leaving 9 bases not matched to a gene. The CDR3: CAIQRLAGLDTQYF. The CDR3 DNA reads TGTGCCATCCAACGACTAGCGGGGTTGGATACGCAGTATTTT. The full variable domain, its missing parts supplied by reference TRBV7-9 and TRBJ2-3, is DTGVSQNPRHKITKRGQNVTFRCDPISEHNRLYWYRQTLGQGPEFLTYFQNEAQLEKSRLLSDRFSAERPKGSFSTLEIQRTEQGDSAMYLCAIQRLAGLDTQYFGPGTRLTVL.

This clonotype is a singleton in its sample. V usage is TRBV13 and J usage is TRBJ2-2; D is unresolved. This CDR3 has 14 amino acids. The germline CDR1 and CDR2 sequences are PRHDT and FYEKMQ (reference sequence). The V and J ends lost 2 bases and 3 bases respectively, with 7 bases between them. CDR3 loop: CASSLWADTGELFF. As DNA, the CDR3 is TGTGCCAGCAGCTTATGGGCAGACACCGGGGAGCTGTTTTTT.

This clonotype was picked up a small number of times. The J gene is TRBJ1-1, the V gene TRBV30, with unresolved D. V was shortened by 0 bases and J by 5 bases, with 4 bases between the two germline ends. Germline-derived CDR1 and CDR2 are GTSNPN and SVGIG (reference sequence). The CDR3 has 11 residues. As DNA, the CDR3 is TGTGCCTGGAGTGTAGGAACTGAAGCTTTCTTT. This sequence encodes CAWSVGTEAFF.

In this sample, this clonotype turned up many times. V is TRBV6-2 or TRBV6-3 and J is TRBJ1-2; possible D gene TRBD1, 5 bases. CDR1 and CDR2 (germline): MNHEY, SVGEGT. The V gene lost 2 bases and the J gene lost 6 bases, with 16 bases spanning the gap. The CDR3 is made up of 15 amino acids. Here the CDR3 reads CASSYRGTGVDGYTF. The DNA for the CDR3 is TGTGCCAGCAGTTACCGCGGGACCGGGGTTGATGGCTACACCTTC.

CDR3 amino acids: CASTLSGVSQEQYV. The CDR3 DNA sequence: TGTGCCAGCACCCTTAGCGGGGTATCGCAAGAGCAGTACGTC. V is TRBV2 and J is TRBJ2-7; 8 bases map to TRBD2. This CDR3 is 14 amino acids long. V gave up 7 bases and J gave up 7 bases; unmatched junction bases: 12. CDR1 and CDR2 from the germline V gene are SNHLY and FYNNEI.